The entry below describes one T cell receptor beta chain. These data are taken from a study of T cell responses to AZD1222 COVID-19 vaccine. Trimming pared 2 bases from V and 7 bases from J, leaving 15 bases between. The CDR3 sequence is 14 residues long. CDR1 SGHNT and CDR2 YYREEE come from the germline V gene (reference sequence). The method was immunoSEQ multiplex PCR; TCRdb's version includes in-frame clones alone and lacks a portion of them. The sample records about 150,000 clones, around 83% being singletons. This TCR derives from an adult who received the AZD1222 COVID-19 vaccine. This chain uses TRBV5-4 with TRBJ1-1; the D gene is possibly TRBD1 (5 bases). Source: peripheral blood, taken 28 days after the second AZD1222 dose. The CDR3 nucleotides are TGTGCCAGCAGCTTTGGGGCACAAGCCCTTGAAGCTTTCTTT. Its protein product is CASSFGAQALEAFF.